This note documents a single TCR beta chain sequence. Individuals drawn from around 24 US areas were roughly 18 to 100 years old. Membership in each cohort depended on participant-reported clinical history. V lost 4 bases to trimming and J lost 4 bases, with 8 bases between them. The CDR3 extends over 13 amino acids. CDR1 is SGHAT and CDR2 is FQDESV in the germline V gene (reference sequence). TCRdb's copy holds only in-frame clones and misses some; the assay was immunoSEQ multiplex PCR. The data show under 250,000 clones, approximately 80% seen once. These data originate in a study of blood T cell repertoires in COVID-19.

Sequencing used PBMCs or T cells enriched from blood (not recorded which). This chain uses TRBV11-1 with TRBJ1-5; a weak D match, TRBD1 (5 bases). The receptor was derived from a woman in her 40s with acute COVID-19. CDR3 protein: CASSSDRNQPQHF. Written as DNA, the CDR3 is TGTGCCAGCAGCTCTGACAGAAATCAGCCCCAGCATTTT.